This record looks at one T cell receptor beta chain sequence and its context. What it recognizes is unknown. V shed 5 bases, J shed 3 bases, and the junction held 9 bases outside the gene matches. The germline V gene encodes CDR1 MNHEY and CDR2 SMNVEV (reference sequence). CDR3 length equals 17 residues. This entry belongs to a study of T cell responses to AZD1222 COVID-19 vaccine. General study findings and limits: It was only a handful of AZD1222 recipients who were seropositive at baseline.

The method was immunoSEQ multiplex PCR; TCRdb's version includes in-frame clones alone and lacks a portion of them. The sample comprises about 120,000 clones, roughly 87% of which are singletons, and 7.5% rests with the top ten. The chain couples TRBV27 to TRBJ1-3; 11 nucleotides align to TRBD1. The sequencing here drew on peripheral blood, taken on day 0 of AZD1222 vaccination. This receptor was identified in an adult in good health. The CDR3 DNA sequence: TGTGCCAGCAGTCTCTATCGGACAGGGGGCTTTGGAAACACCATATATTTT. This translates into CASSLYRTGGFGNTIYF.